The clone carrying this T cell receptor (beta chain) was counted between two and nine times. The V segment lost 4 bases and the J segment 3 bases; nucleotides outside the gene matches: 5. The CDR3 has 14 residues. Germline CDR1 reads MNHEY; CDR2 reads SMNVEV (reference sequence). This specimen belongs to a study of T-cell reconstitution after alpha-beta-depleted transplantation in children. Preparing the TCRbeta library involved the use of unique molecular identifiers. TCRdb used MiXCR to reprocess the PCR reads, holding one entry per CDR3 protein. The sample records around 370,000 distinct CDR3 sequences, about a tenth being singletons.

The material was PBMCs from the stem cell graft donor, obtained from the stem cell graft. This TCR was sampled from a human donor who donated a stem cell graft to a child with acute lymphoblastic leukemia. The V call is TRBV27, the J call TRBJ2-7; TRBD1 aligns across 8 bases. The CDR3, as DNA: TGTGCCAGCAGTTGGACAGGGAGTGACTACGAGCAGTACTTC. Its translation is CASSWTGSDYEQYF.